This is a list of T cell receptor beta chains from one sample in a study of identical twins. TCRdb used MiXCR to reprocess the 5' RACE reads, holding one entry per CDR3 protein. This repertoire shows a few hundred thousand distinct CDR3 sequences, roughly a tenth found once; its top ten account for 8% to 10%. Sample: memory T cells sorted from blood. All receptors come from a man aged 45-65 years in good health. The CDR3 runs from the conserved cysteine through the conserved F or W. D genes are given only for firm matches. Part of the rows lack a size; the others show once, few, many or a class for expanded clones.

V gene	J gene	clone size	D gene	CDR3 DNA	CDR3 protein
TRBV20-1	TRBJ1-1	few	.	TGCAGTGCTAGACCGGACAGCCTGAACACTGAAGCTTTCTTT	CSARPDSLNTEAFF
TRBV20-1	TRBJ2-2	many	.	TGCAGTGCTAGATCAGGAGAGGCTCTGAACACCGGGGAGCTGTTTTTT	CSARSGEALNTGELFF
TRBV5-1	TRBJ2-3	.	.	TGCGCCAGCAGCTTGCTGGGGGGCGCGTCCGATACGCAGTATTTT	CASSLLGGASDTQYF
TRBV4-3	TRBJ2-7	many	.	TGCGCCAGCAGCCAAGATGCGGCCCCCAAAGGAGCCGAGCAGTACTTC	CASSQDAAPKGAEQYF
TRBV11-2	TRBJ2-7	many	.	TGTGCCAGCAGCCCACGGACAGTGAGCTCCTACGAGCAGTACTTC	CASSPRTVSSYEQYF
TRBV20-1	TRBJ2-1	few	TRBD2	TGCAGTGCCCAGACTAGCGGGCCCAATGAGCAGTTCTTC	CSAQTSGPNEQFF
TRBV6-1	TRBJ1-2	few	TRBD1	TGTGCCAGCAGCGACAGGGTTCCACCCTATGGCTACACCTTC	CASSDRVPPYGYTF
TRBV20-1	TRBJ2-7	many	.	TGCAGTGCTAGAGGACAGCGTATCTCCTACGAGCAGTACTTC	CSARGQRISYEQYF
TRBV2	TRBJ2-2	.	.	TGTGCCAGCAAAAGAGAAAGCCCCACCGGGGAGCTGTTTTTT	CASKRESPTGELFF
TRBV6-1	TRBJ1-2	few	.	TGTGCCAGCAACCGGGGGCGCATCTATGGCTACACCTTC	CASNRGRIYGYTF
TRBV20-1	TRBJ1-4	.	.	TGCAGTGCTACCGGGTCCCACAATGAAAAACTGTTTTTT	CSATGSHNEKLFF
TRBV6-5	TRBJ1-1	many	.	TGTGCCAGCAGTTACGGTGGCAGGGGTGCCACTGAAGCTTTCTTT	CASSYGGRGATEAFF
TRBV20-1	TRBJ2-5	many	.	TGCAGTGCTACCCGGGACGTTCGCCTTTTGGTGGAGACCCAGTACTTC	CSATRDVRLLVETQYF
TRBV7-9	TRBJ1-1	.	.	TGTGCCAGCAGCTTAGGAATGGGGACTATGAACACTGAAGCTTTCTTT	CASSLGMGTMNTEAFF
TRBV12-3/TRBV12-4	TRBJ2-3	many	.	TGTGCCAGCAGCAACAGTGCGACCACTAGCACAGATACGCAGTATTTT	CASSNSATTSTDTQYF
TRBV30	TRBJ1-1	.	.	TGTGCCTGGAGCGGAATGGGGTTCTCGGCTGAAGCTTTCTTT	CAWSGMGFSAEAFF
TRBV4-3	TRBJ1-2	few	.	TGCGCCAGCAGCCAAGATCGCACCTATGGCTACACCTTC	CASSQDRTYGYTF
TRBV12-3/TRBV12-4	TRBJ2-3	many	TRBD2	TGTGCCAGCAGTACTAGCGGGGGGGCGGCAGATACGCAGTATTTT	CASSTSGGAADTQYF
TRBV6-5	TRBJ2-7	.	.	TGTGCCAGCAGTTACCTCGGGGAAGGATACGAGCAGTGCTTC	CASSYLGEGYEQCF
TRBV12-3/TRBV12-4	TRBJ2-7	.	.	TGTGCCAGCAGTTTACATGGGTACGAGCAGTACTTC	CASSLHGYEQYF
TRBV6-1	TRBJ2-2	few	TRBD2	TGTGCCACCCATCCACTAGCGGGAGGCACCGGGGAGCTGTTTTTT	CATHPLAGGTGELFF
TRBV6-2/TRBV6-3	TRBJ2-1	.	TRBD2	TGTGCCAGCAGTCGACCTAGCGGCCTCGGTGGTAATGAGCAGTTCTTC	CASSRPSGLGGNEQFF
TRBV27	TRBJ1-1	few	.	TGTGCCAGCAGTTACGGTCTGGGCGGCACTGAAGCTTTCTTT	CASSYGLGGTEAFF
TRBV5-5	TRBJ1-2	many	.	TGTGCCAGCAGCTTGGCTGGGGCTAACTATGGCTACACCTTC	CASSLAGANYGYTF
TRBV20-1	TRBJ1-6	many	TRBD1	TGCAGTGCTACCGGGTACAGGGGGGGCCCAGGGGCCCATTCACCCCTCCACTTT	CSATGYRGGPGAHSPLHF
TRBV5-5	TRBJ2-7	many	.	TGTGCCAGCAGCTCAGATGGGGGGGCGGCCTACGAGCAGTACTTC	CASSSDGGAAYEQYF
TRBV7-3	TRBJ2-1	many	.	TGTGCCAGCAGCTTACAATTCCGGGCTAGCGGAGGGGGGGAGCAGTTCTTC	CASSLQFRASGGGEQFF
TRBV7-8	TRBJ1-1	few	TRBD1	TGTGCCAGCAGCCTAATGGGACAGAGTAACACTGAAGCTTTCTTT	CASSLMGQSNTEAFF
TRBV2	TRBJ2-7	.	TRBD2	TGTGCCAGCAGTGTTCCGGCAGACCACCCGGGAGGATACTACGAGCAGTACTTC	CASSVPADHPGGYYEQYF
TRBV20-1	TRBJ1-5	.	.	TGCAGTGCTAGAGGACAGGACTTCAATCAGCCCCAGCATTTT	CSARGQDFNQPQHF
TRBV20-1	TRBJ2-3	many	TRBD2	TGCAGTGCTAGAGGTTATAGCGGGGGGGCCCCAGATACGCAGTATTTT	CSARGYSGGAPDTQYF
TRBV4-1	TRBJ1-2	many	.	TGCGCCAGCAGCCAAGACCCCGGGGGGCGGATAATCTATGGCTACACCTTC	CASSQDPGGRIIYGYTF
TRBV7-6	TRBJ2-5	few	.	TGTGCCAGCAGCTTAAGCGGCAGACGACAAGAGACCCAGTACTTC	CASSLSGRRQETQYF
TRBV12-3/TRBV12-4	TRBJ2-2	.	TRBD1	TGTGCCAGCAGTAGAGGGACAGGGAACACCGGGGAGCTGTTTTTT	CASSRGTGNTGELFF
TRBV25-1	TRBJ2-3	many	.	TGTGCCAGCAGTTGGGGGCAGGATACGCAGTATTTT	CASSWGQDTQYF
TRBV20-1	TRBJ2-2	.	.	TGCAGTGCTAGAGGTTCGCAGCTTTACACCGGGGAGCTGTTTTTT	CSARGSQLYTGELFF
TRBV20-1	TRBJ2-1	.	.	TGCAGTTGGGACCCGGGACTTCTCATAGGAAATGAGCAGTTCTTC	CSWDPGLLIGNEQFF
TRBV12-3/TRBV12-4	TRBJ1-2	many	.	TGTGCCAGCAGTTTAGACAAAAACTATGGCTACACCTTC	CASSLDKNYGYTF
TRBV28	TRBJ1-3	.	TRBD1	TGTGCCAGCAGTTCAAACGGACAGGGACTCTCTGGAAACACCATATATTTT	CASSSNGQGLSGNTIYF
TRBV6-5	TRBJ2-3	.	.	TGTGCCAGCAGTTACTCGATCATGGACATGAACCCGGCGCAGTATTTT	CASSYSIMDMNPAQYF
TRBV21-1	TRBJ2-2	many	.	TGTGCCAGCAGCAAATGGACGAAGCGAAACACCGGGGAGCTGTTTTTT	CASSKWTKRNTGELFF
TRBV19	TRBJ1-5	few	.	TGTGCCAGTAGTATCAATGTTGGGGGCGCATGGGGACAGCCCCAGCATTTT	CASSINVGGAWGQPQHF
TRBV4-1	TRBJ2-7	many	TRBD1	TGCGCCAGCAGCACCCGGACAGGATCAGCGTCCGAGCAGTACTTC	CASSTRTGSASEQYF